The rows below give T cell receptor beta chains drawn from one sample of a study of spatial heterogeneity in lung cancer. TCRdb reanalysed the 5' RACE reads using MiXCR and keeps one entry per CDR3 protein. This table holds about 70,000 distinct CDR3 sequences, nearly 9% found once. The sequencing here drew on PBMCs, taken at follow-up. These receptors all come from a female donor with early-stage non-small cell lung cancer. CDR3s include the opening cysteine and the closing phenylalanine or tryptophan. A D gene is named only where the DNA matches it firmly. Not every row has a clone size; where given, it reads once, few, many or a size class.

clone_size: few
v_call: TRBV7-2
j_call: TRBJ1-6
d_call: -
cdr3_nt: TGTGCCAGCAGCTTCGGGTTCTCACCCCTCCACTTT
cdr3_aa: CASSFGFSPLHF

clone_size: many
v_call: TRBV7-3
j_call: TRBJ2-1
d_call: -
cdr3_nt: TGTGCCAGCAGCTGGGTGAGCGCGTCCTACAATGAGCAGTTCTTC
cdr3_aa: CASSWVSASYNEQFF

clone_size: -
v_call: TRBV5-1
j_call: TRBJ2-1
d_call: -
cdr3_nt: TGCGCCAGCAGGAGTACTAGGTCATACAATGAGCAGTTCTTC
cdr3_aa: CASRSTRSYNEQFF

clone_size: many
v_call: TRBV11-2
j_call: TRBJ2-7
d_call: -
cdr3_nt: TGTGCCAGCAGCTCAGGGCCCTACGAGCAGTACTTC
cdr3_aa: CASSSGPYEQYF

clone_size: few
v_call: TRBV11-2
j_call: TRBJ2-5
d_call: -
cdr3_nt: TGTGCCAGCAGGCTTAGCCTGCAAGAGACCCAGTACTTC
cdr3_aa: CASRLSLQETQYF

clone_size: -
v_call: TRBV7-2
j_call: TRBJ2-5
d_call: -
cdr3_nt: TGTGCCAGCCGTACCACGCGCGGGGAAGAGACCCAGTACTTC
cdr3_aa: CASRTTRGEETQYF

clone_size: few
v_call: TRBV11-1
j_call: TRBJ2-3
d_call: -
cdr3_nt: TGTGCCAGCAGCCTGCAGGGGAGGGACACAGATACGCAGTATTTT
cdr3_aa: CASSLQGRDTDTQYF

clone_size: few
v_call: TRBV6-2/TRBV6-3
j_call: TRBJ1-2
d_call: -
cdr3_nt: TGTGCCAGCAAATCGTCTATAGGAACCTACGGCTACACCTTC
cdr3_aa: CASKSSIGTYGYTF

clone_size: many
v_call: TRBV20-1
j_call: TRBJ2-1
d_call: -
cdr3_nt: TGCAGTGCTAGCGGACCCCCCTATGATGAGGCCACGAATGAGCAGTTCTTC
cdr3_aa: CSASGPPYDEATNEQFF

clone_size: many
v_call: TRBV7-2
j_call: TRBJ1-1
d_call: -
cdr3_nt: TGTGCCAGCAGCTTAGCCCCAGGTTCGAACACTGAAGCTTTCTTT
cdr3_aa: CASSLAPGSNTEAFF

clone_size: few
v_call: TRBV28
j_call: TRBJ2-7
d_call: TRBD2
cdr3_nt: TGTGCCAGCAGACTTAAAAGCGGGAGGGATCCCTACGAGCAGTACTTC
cdr3_aa: CASRLKSGRDPYEQYF

clone_size: many
v_call: TRBV24-1
j_call: TRBJ2-3
d_call: -
cdr3_nt: TGTGCCACCAGTCGCACGGGGGTAGATACGCAGTATTTT
cdr3_aa: CATSRTGVDTQYF

clone_size: many
v_call: TRBV5-1
j_call: TRBJ2-2
d_call: TRBD2
cdr3_nt: TGCGCCAGCAGCCGTCTTCCGGGACTAGCGGTCGCGAACACCGGGGAGCTGTTTTTT
cdr3_aa: CASSRLPGLAVANTGELFF

clone_size: many
v_call: TRBV5-8
j_call: TRBJ2-5
d_call: -
cdr3_nt: TGTGCCACTGGCGGACGAAGCGGTTCTTACCAAGAGACCCAGTACTTC
cdr3_aa: CATGGRSGSYQETQYF

clone_size: many
v_call: TRBV7-9
j_call: TRBJ2-3
d_call: -
cdr3_nt: TGTGCCAGCAGCCAGATGTCGGCAGATACGCAGTATTTT
cdr3_aa: CASSQMSADTQYF

clone_size: many
v_call: TRBV29-1
j_call: TRBJ1-5
d_call: -
cdr3_nt: TGCAGCGTTGAAGAATCTGGAGGGCCGCCCCAGCATTTT
cdr3_aa: CSVEESGGPPQHF

clone_size: many
v_call: TRBV10-3
j_call: TRBJ2-7
d_call: -
cdr3_nt: TGTGCCATCAGTGAGTCGAGAGCCAGGGGGGCCTACGAGCAGTACTTC
cdr3_aa: CAISESRARGAYEQYF

clone_size: -
v_call: TRBV9
j_call: TRBJ2-3
d_call: -
cdr3_nt: TGTGCCAGCAGCGTAGGAGGTGCAGGCGATACGCAGTATTTT
cdr3_aa: CASSVGGAGDTQYF

clone_size: many
v_call: TRBV5-4
j_call: TRBJ2-5
d_call: -
cdr3_nt: TGTGCCAGCAGCTCGAGGCGGGGACTTGCGGAGACCCAGTACTTC
cdr3_aa: CASSSRRGLAETQYF

clone_size: many
v_call: TRBV5-1
j_call: TRBJ2-7
d_call: -
cdr3_nt: TGCGCCAGCAGCTTGGCCCCCCGGACAGGGAGGGCCTACGAGCAGTACTTC
cdr3_aa: CASSLAPRTGRAYEQYF

clone_size: many
v_call: TRBV28
j_call: TRBJ2-7
d_call: -
cdr3_nt: TGTGCCACGATGCGGGGACGGGGGGAGCAGTACTTC
cdr3_aa: CATMRGRGEQYF

clone_size: many
v_call: TRBV12-3/TRBV12-4
j_call: TRBJ2-3
d_call: -
cdr3_nt: TGTGCCAGCAGCTCCTCGACGGCCCCAGATACGCAGTATTTT
cdr3_aa: CASSSSTAPDTQYF

clone_size: many
v_call: TRBV7-8
j_call: TRBJ2-3
d_call: -
cdr3_nt: TGTGCCAGCAGCTACGGATCTCTAGGTACGCAGTATTTT
cdr3_aa: CASSYGSLGTQYF

clone_size: many
v_call: TRBV5-1
j_call: TRBJ2-6
d_call: -
cdr3_nt: TGCGCCAGCAGCTGGTCCCAGAGCTCTGGGGCCAACGTCCTGACTTTC
cdr3_aa: CASSWSQSSGANVLTF

clone_size: many
v_call: TRBV20-1
j_call: TRBJ1-4
d_call: -
cdr3_nt: TGCAGTGCTAGCCGGAGGGGAAGTAGGGCAACTAATGAAAAACTGTTTTTT
cdr3_aa: CSASRRGSRATNEKLFF

clone_size: -
v_call: TRBV21-1
j_call: TRBJ2-5
d_call: -
cdr3_nt: TGTGCCAGCAGCAAAGATCGAGGACTAGCGGGATCAAAGTCCCAGTACTTC
cdr3_aa: CASSKDRGLAGSKSQYF

clone_size: many
v_call: TRBV6-5
j_call: TRBJ2-7
d_call: TRBD2
cdr3_nt: TGTGCCAGCCGGGAAAGCGGGAGCTACGAGCAGTACTTC
cdr3_aa: CASRESGSYEQYF

clone_size: -
v_call: TRBV5-1
j_call: TRBJ1-2
d_call: -
cdr3_nt: TGCGCCAGCAGCTTGGCCGCAGGGCCCTATGGCTACACCTTC
cdr3_aa: CASSLAAGPYGYTF

clone_size: -
v_call: TRBV5-4
j_call: TRBJ1-1
d_call: -
cdr3_nt: TGTGCCAGCAGCTTGATATCGGGGAACACTGAAGCTTTCTTT
cdr3_aa: CASSLISGNTEAFF

clone_size: many
v_call: TRBV29-1
j_call: TRBJ2-1
d_call: -
cdr3_nt: TGCAGCGTTGGTCCCACCGCCCGGACAAGCTCCTACAATGAGCAGTTCTTC
cdr3_aa: CSVGPTARTSSYNEQFF

clone_size: -
v_call: TRBV24-1
j_call: TRBJ1-2
d_call: -
cdr3_nt: TGTGCCACCAGTGAAGGCCAGGACTATGGCTACACCTTC
cdr3_aa: CATSEGQDYGYTF

clone_size: -
v_call: TRBV7-9
j_call: TRBJ2-5
d_call: -
cdr3_nt: TGTGCCAGCGAGCAAATGGAGACCCAGTACTTC
cdr3_aa: CASEQMETQYF

clone_size: -
v_call: TRBV5-1
j_call: TRBJ2-3
d_call: TRBD2
cdr3_nt: TGCGCCAGCAGCTTGGCGACTAGCGTTAGCACAGATACGCAGTATTTT
cdr3_aa: CASSLATSVSTDTQYF

clone_size: few
v_call: TRBV6-1
j_call: TRBJ2-4
d_call: -
cdr3_nt: TGTGCCAGCAGTGAAGCGCGGACAGACATTCAGTACTTC
cdr3_aa: CASSEARTDIQYF

clone_size: many
v_call: TRBV5-1
j_call: TRBJ2-1
d_call: TRBD2
cdr3_nt: TGCGCCAGTCGACTAGCGGGAGTCAATGAGCAGTTCTTC
cdr3_aa: CASRLAGVNEQFF

clone_size: -
v_call: TRBV7-9
j_call: TRBJ1-5
d_call: -
cdr3_nt: TGTGCCAGCAGCCTGTGCGATCAGCCCCAGCATTTT
cdr3_aa: CASSLCDQPQHF

clone_size: many
v_call: TRBV28
j_call: TRBJ1-1
d_call: -
cdr3_nt: TGTGCCAGCAGCTTAGTCCCGGGGACTGAAGCTTTCTTT
cdr3_aa: CASSLVPGTEAFF

clone_size: many
v_call: TRBV24-1
j_call: TRBJ2-2
d_call: -
cdr3_nt: TGTGCCACCAGTGACCCAAGGGGACTTCCGGGCACCGGGGAGCTGTTTTTT
cdr3_aa: CATSDPRGLPGTGELFF

clone_size: many
v_call: TRBV7-9
j_call: TRBJ2-6
d_call: -
cdr3_nt: TGTGCCAGCAGCAGGACTGGGGCCAACGTCCTGACTTTC
cdr3_aa: CASSRTGANVLTF

clone_size: many
v_call: TRBV25-1
j_call: TRBJ2-5
d_call: -
cdr3_nt: TGTGCCAGCAGTGAAGGTCAGGGGACTGGGGAGACCCAGTACTTC
cdr3_aa: CASSEGQGTGETQYF

clone_size: many
v_call: TRBV14
j_call: TRBJ1-2
d_call: -
cdr3_nt: TGTGCCAGCAGCCAAGTTCTCTCCCGGGATGGCTACACCTTC
cdr3_aa: CASSQVLSRDGYTF